This is a list of T cell receptor beta chains from one sample in a study of T cells after posttransplantation cyclophosphamide. TCRdb keeps only in-frame clones here, not all; method: immunoSEQ multiplex PCR. The sample lists approximately 40,000 clones, none appearing once, the ten largest making up less than 2.5%. The sequenced sample consisted of PBMCs. The origin of the receptors is a man aged 40-55 years in good health, CMV-negative, and a related stem cell transplant donor. Each CDR3 is given with its conserved first and last residue. The D gene is left open where the match is weak. A row's size may be missing; if present it is once, few, many or a size class.

j_gene: TRBJ2-6; abundance: many; v_gene: TRBV18; d_gene: TRBD2; CDR3nt: TGTGCCAGCTCACCGAACCCTCTAGCGGGAGAAGGGGCCAACGTCCTGACTTTC; CDR3aa: CASSPNPLAGEGANVLTF
j_gene: TRBJ2-5; abundance: many; v_gene: TRBV6-5; d_gene: TRBD1; CDR3nt: TGTGCCAGCAGTAGACAGGGAAGAGAGACCCAGTACTTC; CDR3aa: CASSRQGRETQYF
j_gene: TRBJ1-2; abundance: -; v_gene: TRBV29-1; d_gene: -; CDR3nt: TGCAGCGATCTACGGACAGATCCTAACTATGGCTACACCTTC; CDR3aa: CSDLRTDPNYGYTF
j_gene: TRBJ2-1; abundance: few; v_gene: TRBV5-8; d_gene: TRBD2; CDR3nt: TGTGCCAGCAGACTTGGGCTAGCGGGGGGAAAGGACAATGAGCAGTTCTTC; CDR3aa: CASRLGLAGGKDNEQFF
j_gene: TRBJ1-1; abundance: -; v_gene: TRBV18; d_gene: -; CDR3nt: TGTGCCAGCTCACCATCCCAACCCCGGGGTGAAGCTTTCTTT; CDR3aa: CASSPSQPRGEAFF
j_gene: TRBJ1-1; abundance: many; v_gene: TRBV6-5; d_gene: -; CDR3nt: TGTGCCAGCAGGGAAGGGAGGGGGAACACTGAAGCTTTCTTT; CDR3aa: CASREGRGNTEAFF
j_gene: TRBJ1-5; abundance: many; v_gene: TRBV19; d_gene: -; CDR3nt: TGTGCCAGTAGTACGACCCAGGAAGGCAATCAGCCCCAGCATTTT; CDR3aa: CASSTTQEGNQPQHF
j_gene: TRBJ2-2; abundance: many; v_gene: TRBV5-1; d_gene: -; CDR3nt: TGCGCCAGCAGCCGGACTACCTTGAACACCGGGGAGCTGTTTTTT; CDR3aa: CASSRTTLNTGELFF
j_gene: TRBJ1-2; abundance: many; v_gene: TRBV7-8; d_gene: TRBD1; CDR3nt: TGTGCCAGCAGCGACGGACAGGGTAAAGGAAGGGGCTACACCTTC; CDR3aa: CASSDGQGKGRGYTF
j_gene: TRBJ1-5; abundance: many; v_gene: TRBV4-3; d_gene: TRBD1; CDR3nt: TGCGCCAGCAGCCACGATAGGACAGGCGATCAGCCCCAGCATTTT; CDR3aa: CASSHDRTGDQPQHF
j_gene: TRBJ2-2; abundance: many; v_gene: TRBV2; d_gene: -; CDR3nt: TGTGCCAGCAGTGACCGGCCTACAGGCACCGGGGAGCTGTTTTTT; CDR3aa: CASSDRPTGTGELFF
j_gene: TRBJ2-1; abundance: many; v_gene: TRBV7-8; d_gene: -; CDR3nt: TGTGCCAGCAGCTTAGTCCGGTACAATGAGCAGTTCTTC; CDR3aa: CASSLVRYNEQFF
j_gene: TRBJ2-5; abundance: -; v_gene: TRBV11-2; d_gene: -; CDR3nt: TGTGCCAGCAGCTTAGATCGTGAGACCCAGTACTTC; CDR3aa: CASSLDRETQYF
j_gene: TRBJ2-7; abundance: many; v_gene: TRBV4-1; d_gene: -; CDR3nt: TGCGCCAGCAGCCAAGATGATGGAGGTACCTACGAGCAGTACTTC; CDR3aa: CASSQDDGGTYEQYF
j_gene: TRBJ2-1; abundance: many; v_gene: TRBV4-2; d_gene: TRBD2; CDR3nt: TGTGCCAGCAGCCACCCTACTAGCGAACGGTTCTTC; CDR3aa: CASSHPTSERFF
j_gene: TRBJ1-2; abundance: many; v_gene: TRBV10-3; d_gene: -; CDR3nt: TGTGCCATCAGCCTAGACAGCGACTATGGCTACACCTTC; CDR3aa: CAISLDSDYGYTF
j_gene: TRBJ2-2; abundance: few; v_gene: TRBV9; d_gene: TRBD2; CDR3nt: TGTGCCAGCAGCGTAGCGGTTAGCGGGGGCGGGGAGCTGTTTTTT; CDR3aa: CASSVAVSGGGELFF
j_gene: TRBJ2-6; abundance: many; v_gene: TRBV4-1; d_gene: TRBD1; CDR3nt: TGCGCCAGCAGCCGGGACAGCTCTATCTCTGGGGCCAACGTCCTGACTTTC; CDR3aa: CASSRDSSISGANVLTF
j_gene: TRBJ1-1; abundance: many; v_gene: TRBV2; d_gene: -; CDR3nt: TGTGCCAGCAGTGATCAGGGGATGGAAGCTTTCTTT; CDR3aa: CASSDQGMEAFF
j_gene: TRBJ2-5; abundance: many; v_gene: TRBV5-1; d_gene: TRBD1; CDR3nt: TGCGCCAGCAGCTTGGGACCGGGACAGGACCAAGAGACCCAGTACTTC; CDR3aa: CASSLGPGQDQETQYF
j_gene: TRBJ2-1; abundance: many; v_gene: TRBV7-8; d_gene: TRBD1; CDR3nt: TGTGCCAGCAGCTTAGACCTCGGGGACAGGGTTTTTAATGAGCAGTTCTTC; CDR3aa: CASSLDLGDRVFNEQFF
j_gene: TRBJ2-2; abundance: many; v_gene: TRBV5-5; d_gene: TRBD1; CDR3nt: TGTGCCAGCAGTACTGGGACAGGGATCTCCGCGAACACCGGGGAGCTGTTTTTT; CDR3aa: CASSTGTGISANTGELFF
j_gene: TRBJ2-3; abundance: few; v_gene: TRBV25-1; d_gene: -; CDR3nt: TGTGCCAGCAGTGAATCCCGACAGATAACAGATACGCAGTATTTT; CDR3aa: CASSESRQITDTQYF
j_gene: TRBJ1-1; abundance: many; v_gene: TRBV29-1; d_gene: TRBD1; CDR3nt: TGCAGCGTGGAACAGGGGGCGAGCACTGAAGCTTTCTTT; CDR3aa: CSVEQGASTEAFF
j_gene: TRBJ2-1; abundance: -; v_gene: TRBV6-1; d_gene: -; CDR3nt: TGTGCCAGCAGTGGGTATTTCCCTCGGGACAATGAGCAGTTCTTC; CDR3aa: CASSGYFPRDNEQFF
j_gene: TRBJ2-1; abundance: many; v_gene: TRBV7-2; d_gene: -; CDR3nt: TGTGCCAGCAGCTTAGATACAGGGATGGGGGTCTTC; CDR3aa: CASSLDTGMGVF
j_gene: TRBJ2-1; abundance: many; v_gene: TRBV14; d_gene: -; CDR3nt: TGTGCCAGCAGCATACTAGTTGGTGAGCAGTTCTTC; CDR3aa: CASSILVGEQFF
j_gene: TRBJ2-3; abundance: many; v_gene: TRBV29-1; d_gene: -; CDR3nt: TGCAGCGTTCGAACGGGACACCGCACAGATACGCAGTATTTT; CDR3aa: CSVRTGHRTDTQYF
j_gene: TRBJ2-3; abundance: few; v_gene: TRBV29-1; d_gene: TRBD1; CDR3nt: TGCAGCGGCCTGGGGACAGGGTTAAGCACAGATACGCAGTATTTT; CDR3aa: CSGLGTGLSTDTQYF
j_gene: TRBJ2-1; abundance: -; v_gene: TRBV19; d_gene: TRBD2; CDR3nt: TGTGCCAGTAGTGCAGCGGGGTCTAGGGATGAGCAGTTCTTC; CDR3aa: CASSAAGSRDEQFF
j_gene: TRBJ1-1; abundance: many; v_gene: TRBV5-5; d_gene: TRBD1; CDR3nt: TGTGCCAGCAGCTTGAGGAGTGGACAGGGGCTGGCTGAAGCTTTCTTT; CDR3aa: CASSLRSGQGLAEAFF
j_gene: TRBJ1-1; abundance: many; v_gene: TRBV4-2; d_gene: -; CDR3nt: TGTGCCAGCAGCCAAGATCCGGGGTTGAACACTGAAGCTTTCTTT; CDR3aa: CASSQDPGLNTEAFF
j_gene: TRBJ2-5; abundance: few; v_gene: TRBV27; d_gene: -; CDR3nt: TGTGCCAGCAGTGGAGGGGTCGCGAAAGAGACCCAGTACTTC; CDR3aa: CASSGGVAKETQYF
j_gene: TRBJ2-2; abundance: many; v_gene: TRBV11-3; d_gene: TRBD1; CDR3nt: TGTGCCAGCAGCGGGACAGGGGGCACCGGGGAGCTGTTTTTT; CDR3aa: CASSGTGGTGELFF
j_gene: TRBJ1-1; abundance: many; v_gene: TRBV9; d_gene: -; CDR3nt: TGTGCCAGCAGCGTAGACCGGACACGCACTGAAGCTTTCTTT; CDR3aa: CASSVDRTRTEAFF
j_gene: TRBJ2-1; abundance: many; v_gene: TRBV27; d_gene: TRBD2; CDR3nt: TGTGCCAGCAAGTTAGCGGGGAGTCCTGAGCAGTTCTTC; CDR3aa: CASKLAGSPEQFF
j_gene: TRBJ2-1; abundance: few; v_gene: TRBV7-9; d_gene: TRBD2; CDR3nt: TGTGCCAGCAGCTTAGGGGCGGGAGGGCCCGGTGAGCAGTTCTTC; CDR3aa: CASSLGAGGPGEQFF
j_gene: TRBJ2-3; abundance: many; v_gene: TRBV5-4; d_gene: -; CDR3nt: TGTGCCAGCAGCTTGGATTTAGCTAGCACAGATACGCAGTATTTT; CDR3aa: CASSLDLASTDTQYF
j_gene: TRBJ1-6; abundance: -; v_gene: TRBV25-1; d_gene: -; CDR3nt: TGTGCCAGCACTCGACAGGAAAATTCACCCCTCCACTTT; CDR3aa: CASTRQENSPLHF
j_gene: TRBJ2-1; abundance: many; v_gene: TRBV10-3; d_gene: -; CDR3nt: TGTGCCATCAGTGGGGACTCTTTAAATGAGCAGTTCTTC; CDR3aa: CAISGDSLNEQFF
j_gene: TRBJ2-3; abundance: few; v_gene: TRBV4-1; d_gene: -; CDR3nt: TGCGCCAGCAGCCAAGAAAGCATGGAGGAGACAACGGATACAGATACGCAGTATTTT; CDR3aa: CASSQESMEETTDTDTQYF
j_gene: TRBJ2-1; abundance: many; v_gene: TRBV6-1; d_gene: -; CDR3nt: TGTGCCAGCAGCTTCTACAATGAGCAGTTCTTC; CDR3aa: CASSFYNEQFF
j_gene: TRBJ1-1; abundance: many; v_gene: TRBV6-4; d_gene: TRBD1; CDR3nt: TGTGCCAGCAGTGTAGACAGGGACACTGAAGCTTTCTTT; CDR3aa: CASSVDRDTEAFF
j_gene: TRBJ2-1; abundance: -; v_gene: TRBV18; d_gene: -; CDR3nt: TGTGCCAGCTCACCACCTTTACAGGGCGTGGGCAATGAGCAGTTCTTC; CDR3aa: CASSPPLQGVGNEQFF
j_gene: TRBJ2-2; abundance: many; v_gene: TRBV7-2; d_gene: TRBD1; CDR3nt: TGTGCCAGCAGCTTCCGACAGGGGGCAACCGGGGAGCTGTTTTTT; CDR3aa: CASSFRQGATGELFF
j_gene: TRBJ2-3; abundance: -; v_gene: TRBV5-1; d_gene: TRBD2; CDR3nt: TGCGCCAGCAGCTTAGGACTAGCGGGGAGCACAGATACGCAGTATTTT; CDR3aa: CASSLGLAGSTDTQYF
j_gene: TRBJ1-1; abundance: many; v_gene: TRBV4-3; d_gene: TRBD1; CDR3nt: TGCGCCAGCAGCCAAGTTACAGGGGGGAACACTGAAGCTTTCTTT; CDR3aa: CASSQVTGGNTEAFF
j_gene: TRBJ2-3; abundance: few; v_gene: TRBV7-9; d_gene: TRBD1; CDR3nt: TGTGCCAGCAGCTACGACAGGGATCGAAACCCAGATACGCAGTATTTT; CDR3aa: CASSYDRDRNPDTQYF
j_gene: TRBJ2-2; abundance: many; v_gene: TRBV5-1; d_gene: TRBD1; CDR3nt: TGCGCCAGCAGCTTGGCCCAGCTAACAGGGGTGAACACCGGGGAGCTGTTTTTT; CDR3aa: CASSLAQLTGVNTGELFF
j_gene: TRBJ2-5; abundance: many; v_gene: TRBV9; d_gene: TRBD1; CDR3nt: TGTGCCAGCAGCATAGCCGGGACAGGCCAAGAGACCCAGTACTTC; CDR3aa: CASSIAGTGQETQYF
j_gene: TRBJ2-3; abundance: many; v_gene: TRBV15; d_gene: TRBD1; CDR3nt: TGTGCCACCCGAGATAGGGGGCGATACACAGATACGCAGTATTTT; CDR3aa: CATRDRGRYTDTQYF
j_gene: TRBJ2-2; abundance: -; v_gene: TRBV6-1; d_gene: TRBD2; CDR3nt: TGTGCCAGCAGTGATGGGACTAGGTTCACCGGGGAGCTGTTTTTT; CDR3aa: CASSDGTRFTGELFF
j_gene: TRBJ1-1; abundance: many; v_gene: TRBV11-3; d_gene: -; CDR3nt: TGTGCCAGCAGCCGCCACGAGGGATTGAACACTGAAGCTTTCTTT; CDR3aa: CASSRHEGLNTEAFF
j_gene: TRBJ2-1; abundance: -; v_gene: TRBV6-5; d_gene: TRBD2; CDR3nt: TGTGCCAGCAGCGGGGGGGCCTACAATGAGCAGTTCTTC; CDR3aa: CASSGGAYNEQFF
j_gene: TRBJ2-2; abundance: many; v_gene: TRBV11-3; d_gene: -; CDR3nt: TGTGCCAGCAGCGGTGGGCCCGGGGAGCTGTTTTTT; CDR3aa: CASSGGPGELFF
j_gene: TRBJ1-2; abundance: many; v_gene: TRBV13; d_gene: TRBD1; CDR3nt: TGTGCCAGCAGCCGCTCAGCACAGGGGAACTATGGCTACACCTTC; CDR3aa: CASSRSAQGNYGYTF